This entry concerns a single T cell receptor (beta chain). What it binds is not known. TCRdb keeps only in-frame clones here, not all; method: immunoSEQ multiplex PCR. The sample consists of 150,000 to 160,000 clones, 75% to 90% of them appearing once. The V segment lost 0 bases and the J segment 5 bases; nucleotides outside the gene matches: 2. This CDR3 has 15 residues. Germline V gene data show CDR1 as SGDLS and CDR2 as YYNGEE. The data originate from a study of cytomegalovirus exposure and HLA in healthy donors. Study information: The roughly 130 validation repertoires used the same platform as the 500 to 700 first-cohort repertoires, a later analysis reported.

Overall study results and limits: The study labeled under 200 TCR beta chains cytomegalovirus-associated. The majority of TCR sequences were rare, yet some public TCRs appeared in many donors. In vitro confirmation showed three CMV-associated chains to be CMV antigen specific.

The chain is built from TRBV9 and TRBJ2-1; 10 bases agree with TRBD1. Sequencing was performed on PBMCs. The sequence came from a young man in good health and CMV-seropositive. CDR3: CASSVDGQGDNEQFF. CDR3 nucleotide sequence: TGTGCCAGCAGCGTAGATGGACAGGGGGACAATGAGCAGTTCTTC.